The T cell receptor beta chain described here comes from a study of blood T cell repertoires in COVID-19. CDR3 length equals 15 residues. Germline V CDR1 and CDR2: LGHDT, YNNKEL (reference sequence). V lost 5 bases to trimming and J lost 4 bases; unmatched junction nucleotides: 4. Assay: immunoSEQ multiplex PCR; the TCRdb copy retains only in-frame clones and omits some. The sample includes approximately 80,000 clones, 65% to 90% of them seen just once. The chain is built from TRBV3-1 (or the pseudogene TRBV3-2) and TRBJ2-2; 10 nucleotides agree with TRBD1. Sequenced sample: peripheral blood. The receptor was isolated from a man older than 75 with acute or convalescent COVID-19. The CDR3 sequence: CASSTGTGVTGELFF. The CDR3, as DNA: TGTGCCAGCAGCACGGGGACAGGGGTCACCGGGGAGCTGTTTTTT.